This T cell receptor (beta chain) was recorded in a study of blood T cell repertoires in COVID-19. Turning to the study itself: Sites in the United States, Italy and Spain provided acute and convalescent COVID-19 samples. The analysed material was cDNA or gDNA that came from T cells, B-cell-depleted T cells, or PBMCs.

Assignment of participants to cohorts was predicated upon participant-reported clinical history. This CDR3 has 14 amino acids. Germline CDR1 SGHKS, CDR2 YYEKEE (reference sequence). Trimming at V came to 5 bases and at J to 6 bases, leaving 11 bases not matched to a gene. Authors' processing steps: Amplified reference gene primers provided the basis for estimating nucleated cell counts. Profiling relied on immunoSEQ multiplex PCR, and the TCRdb table lists in-frame clones only, not all of them. Clone size and the V and J calls come from that table; the DNA yielded D and trimming. The sample includes about 200,000 clones, approximately 85% of them seen just once.

The source is a man aged 40-49 years with acute COVID-19. This chain joins TRBV5-5 and TRBJ2-7; TRBD1 agrees at 7 bases. The sequenced sample consisted of PBMCs or T cells enriched from blood (not recorded which). This CDR3 reads CASRQPGQRPEQYF. Written as DNA, the CDR3 is TGTGCCAGCAGGCAGCCGGGACAGCGGCCCGAGCAGTACTTC. The entire variable domain, with the rest obtained from reference TRBV5-5 and TRBJ2-7, is as follows: DAGVTQSPTHLIKTRGQQVTLRCSPISGHKSVSWYQQVLGQGPQFIFQYYEKEERGRGNFPDRFSARQFPNYSSELNVNALLLGDSALYLCASRQPGQRPEQYFGPGTRLTVT.